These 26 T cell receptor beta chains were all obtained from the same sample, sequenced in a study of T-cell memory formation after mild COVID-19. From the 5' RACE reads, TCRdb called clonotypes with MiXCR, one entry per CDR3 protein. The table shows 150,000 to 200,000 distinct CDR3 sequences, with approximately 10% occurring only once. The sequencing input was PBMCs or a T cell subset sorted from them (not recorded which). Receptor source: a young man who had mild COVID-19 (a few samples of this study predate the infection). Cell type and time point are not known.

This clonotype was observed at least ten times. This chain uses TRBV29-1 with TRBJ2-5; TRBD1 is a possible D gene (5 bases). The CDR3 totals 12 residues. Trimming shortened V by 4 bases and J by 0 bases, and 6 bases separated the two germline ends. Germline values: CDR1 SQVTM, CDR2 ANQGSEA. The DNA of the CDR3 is TGCAGCGTTGGACAGCACCAAGAGACCCAGTACTTC. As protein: CSVGQHQETQYF.

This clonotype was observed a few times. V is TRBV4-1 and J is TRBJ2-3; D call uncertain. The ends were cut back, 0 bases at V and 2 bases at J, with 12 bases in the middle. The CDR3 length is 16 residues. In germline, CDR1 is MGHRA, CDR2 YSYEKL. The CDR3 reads CASSQDWIPNTDTQYF. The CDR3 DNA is TGCGCCAGCAGCCAAGACTGGATACCTAACACAGATACGCAGTATTTT.

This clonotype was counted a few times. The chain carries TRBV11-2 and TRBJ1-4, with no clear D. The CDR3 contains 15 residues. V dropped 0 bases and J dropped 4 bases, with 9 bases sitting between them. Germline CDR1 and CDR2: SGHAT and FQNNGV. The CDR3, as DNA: TGTGCCAGCAGCTTAGACCCGGTGTATAATGAAAAACTGTTTTTT. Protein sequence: CASSLDPVYNEKLFF.

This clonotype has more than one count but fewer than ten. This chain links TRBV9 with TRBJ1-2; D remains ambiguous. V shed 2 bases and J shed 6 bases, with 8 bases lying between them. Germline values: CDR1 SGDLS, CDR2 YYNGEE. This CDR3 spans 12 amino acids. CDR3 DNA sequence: TGTGCCAGCAGCGTCCCCCCCAATGGCTACACCTTC. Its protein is CASSVPPNGYTF.

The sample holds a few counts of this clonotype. CDR3 nucleotide sequence: TGTGCCAGCAGATCCGGGACAGGGGGCACAGATACGCAGTATTTT. Protein sequence: CASRSGTGGTDTQYF. The rearrangement uses TRBV7-9 and TRBJ2-3, with TRBD1 matching over 10 bases. V was clipped by 6 bases and J by 1 base; unmatched bases: 4. From germline, CDR1 is SEHNR and CDR2 FQNEAQ (reference sequence). There are 15 residues in the CDR3.

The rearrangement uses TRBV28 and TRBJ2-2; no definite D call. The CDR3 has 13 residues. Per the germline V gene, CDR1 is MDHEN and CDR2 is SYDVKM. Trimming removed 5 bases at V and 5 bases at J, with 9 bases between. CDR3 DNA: TGTGCCAGCAGTACCTTTAGGACCGGGGAGCTGTTTTTT. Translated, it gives CASSTFRTGELFF.

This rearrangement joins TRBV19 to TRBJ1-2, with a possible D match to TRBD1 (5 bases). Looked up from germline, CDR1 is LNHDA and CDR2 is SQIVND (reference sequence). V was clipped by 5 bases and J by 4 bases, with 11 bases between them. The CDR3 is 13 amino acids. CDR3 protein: CASSQEGIYGYTF. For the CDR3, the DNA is TGTGCCAGTAGTCAAGAGGGGATCTATGGCTACACCTTC.

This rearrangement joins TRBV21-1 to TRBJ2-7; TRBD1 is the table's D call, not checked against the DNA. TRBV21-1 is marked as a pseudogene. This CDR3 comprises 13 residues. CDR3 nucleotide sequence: TGTGCCAGCACCGACAGGACAGCCTACGAGCAGTACTTC. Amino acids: CASTDRTAYEQYF.

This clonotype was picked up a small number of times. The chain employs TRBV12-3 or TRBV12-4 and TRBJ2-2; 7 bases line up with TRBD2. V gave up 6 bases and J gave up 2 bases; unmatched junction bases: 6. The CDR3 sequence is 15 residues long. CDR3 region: CASRASGANTGELFF. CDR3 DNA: TGTGCCAGCAGGGCCAGCGGGGCCAACACCGGGGAGCTGTTTTTT.

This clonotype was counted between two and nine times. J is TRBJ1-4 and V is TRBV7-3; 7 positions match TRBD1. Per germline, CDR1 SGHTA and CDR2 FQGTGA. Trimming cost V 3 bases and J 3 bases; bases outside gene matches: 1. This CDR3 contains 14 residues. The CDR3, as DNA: TGTGCCAGCAGCTTTGGACAGGCTAATGAAAAACTGTTTTTT. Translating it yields CASSFGQANEKLFF.

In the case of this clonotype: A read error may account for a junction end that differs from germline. The CDR3 sequence: CASSLSEWGTDTKYF. CDR3 coding DNA: TGCGCCAGCAGCTTGAGCGAATGGGGCACAGATACGAAGTATTTT. The rearrangement joins TRBV5-1 to TRBJ2-3; possibly TRBD1 for D (5 bases). CDR3 size: 15 residues. The germline CDR1 and CDR2 sequences are SGHRS and YFSETQ.

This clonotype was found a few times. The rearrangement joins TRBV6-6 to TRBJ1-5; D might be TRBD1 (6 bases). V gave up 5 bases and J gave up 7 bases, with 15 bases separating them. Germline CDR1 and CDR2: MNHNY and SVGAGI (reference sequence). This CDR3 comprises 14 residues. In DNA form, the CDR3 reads TGTGCCAGCAGTGACCGGGACATCCGACAGCCCCAGCATTTT. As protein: CASSDRDIRQPQHF.

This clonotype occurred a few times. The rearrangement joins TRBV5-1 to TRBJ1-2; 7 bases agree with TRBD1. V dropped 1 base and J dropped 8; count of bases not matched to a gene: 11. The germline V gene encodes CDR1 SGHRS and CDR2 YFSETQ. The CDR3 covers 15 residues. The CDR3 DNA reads TGCGCCAGCAGCTTGACCCAGGCGACAGGGAAGGGCTACACCTTC. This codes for CASSLTQATGKGYTF.

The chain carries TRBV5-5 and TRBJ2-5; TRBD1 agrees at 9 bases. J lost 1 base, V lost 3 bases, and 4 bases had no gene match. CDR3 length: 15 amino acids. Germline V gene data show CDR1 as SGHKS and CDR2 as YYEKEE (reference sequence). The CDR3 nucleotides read TGTGCCAGCAGCTGGACAGGGGACATCCAAGAGACCCAGTACTTC. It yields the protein CASSWTGDIQETQYF.

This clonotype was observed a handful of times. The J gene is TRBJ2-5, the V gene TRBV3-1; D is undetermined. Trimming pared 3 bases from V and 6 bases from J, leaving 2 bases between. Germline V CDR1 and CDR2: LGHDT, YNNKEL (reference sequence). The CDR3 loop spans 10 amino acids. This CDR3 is CASSQQTQYF. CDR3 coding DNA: TGTGCCAGCAGCCAGCAGACCCAGTACTTC.

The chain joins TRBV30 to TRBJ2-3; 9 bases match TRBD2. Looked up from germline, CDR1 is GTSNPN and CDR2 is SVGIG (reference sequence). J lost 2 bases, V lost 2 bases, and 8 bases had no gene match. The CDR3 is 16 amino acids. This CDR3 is CAWSPPGGGDTDTQYF. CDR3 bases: TGTGCCTGGAGTCCCCCGGGCGGGGGGGACACAGATACGCAGTATTTT. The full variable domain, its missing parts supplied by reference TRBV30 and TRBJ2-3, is SQTIHQWPATLVQPVGSPLSLECTVEGTSNPNLYWYRQAAGRGLQLLFYSVGIGQISSEVPQNLSASRPQDRQFILSSKKLLLSDSGFYLCAWSPPGGGDTDTQYFGPGTRLTVL.

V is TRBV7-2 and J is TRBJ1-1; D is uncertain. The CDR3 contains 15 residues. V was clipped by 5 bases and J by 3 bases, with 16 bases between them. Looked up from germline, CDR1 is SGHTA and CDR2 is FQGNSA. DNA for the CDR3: TGTGCCAGCAGCCCCGACCCCGGGTTGTACACTGAAGCTTTCTTT. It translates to CASSPDPGLYTEAFF.

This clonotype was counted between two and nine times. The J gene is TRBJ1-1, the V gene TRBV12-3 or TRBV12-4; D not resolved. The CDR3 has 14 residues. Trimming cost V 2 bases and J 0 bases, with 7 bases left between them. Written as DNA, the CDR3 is TGTGCCAGCAGTTTATTTCGGTTGAACACTGAAGCTTTCTTT. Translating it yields CASSLFRLNTEAFF.

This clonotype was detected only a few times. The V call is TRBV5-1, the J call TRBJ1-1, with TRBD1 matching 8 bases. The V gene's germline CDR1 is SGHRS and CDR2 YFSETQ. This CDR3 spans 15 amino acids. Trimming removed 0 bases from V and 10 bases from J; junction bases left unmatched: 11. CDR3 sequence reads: CASSLAVTGERRAFF. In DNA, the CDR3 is TGCGCCAGCAGCTTGGCCGTGACAGGGGAAAGAAGAGCTTTCTTT.

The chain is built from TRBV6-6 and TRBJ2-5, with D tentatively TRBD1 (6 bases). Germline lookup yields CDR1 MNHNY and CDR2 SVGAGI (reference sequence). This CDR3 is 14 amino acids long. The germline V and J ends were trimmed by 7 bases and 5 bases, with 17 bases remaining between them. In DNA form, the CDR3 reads TGTGCCAGCATTTCGGGGCGACAGGACGAGACCCAGTACTTC. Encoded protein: CASISGRQDETQYF.

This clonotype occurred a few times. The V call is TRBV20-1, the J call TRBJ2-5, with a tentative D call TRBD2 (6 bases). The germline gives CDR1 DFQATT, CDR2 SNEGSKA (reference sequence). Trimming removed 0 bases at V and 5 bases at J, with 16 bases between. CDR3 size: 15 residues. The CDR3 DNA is TGCAGTGCTAGAGATCCTGGACTATTCTCGGAGACCCAGTACTTC. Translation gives CSARDPGLFSETQYF.

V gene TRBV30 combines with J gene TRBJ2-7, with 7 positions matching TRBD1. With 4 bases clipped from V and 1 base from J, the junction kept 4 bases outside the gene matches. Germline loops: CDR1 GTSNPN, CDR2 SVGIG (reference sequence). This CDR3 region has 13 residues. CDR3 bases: TGTGCCTGGACCCAGGGGGTTTCCTACGAGCAGTACTTC. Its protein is CAWTQGVSYEQYF.

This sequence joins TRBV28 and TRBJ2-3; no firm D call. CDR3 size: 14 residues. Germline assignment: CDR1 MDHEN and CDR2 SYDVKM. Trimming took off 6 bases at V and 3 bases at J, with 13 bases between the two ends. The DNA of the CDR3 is TGTGCCAGCAGCTTTAGAGACCGGACAGATACGCAGTATTTT. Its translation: CASSFRDRTDTQYF.

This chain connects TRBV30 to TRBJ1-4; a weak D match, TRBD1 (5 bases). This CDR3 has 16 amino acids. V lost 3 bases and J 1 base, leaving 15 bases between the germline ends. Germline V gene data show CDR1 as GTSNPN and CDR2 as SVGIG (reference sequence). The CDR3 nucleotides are TGTGCCTGGAGACAGGATTGGGGTTTAACTAATGAAAAACTGTTTTTT. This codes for CAWRQDWGLTNEKLFF.

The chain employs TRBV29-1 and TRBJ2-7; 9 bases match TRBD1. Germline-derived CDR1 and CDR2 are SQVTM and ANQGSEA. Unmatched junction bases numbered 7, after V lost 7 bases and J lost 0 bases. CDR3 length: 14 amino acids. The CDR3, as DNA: TGCAGCGCCCGATTGGGACAGGGCTCCTACGAGCAGTACTTC. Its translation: CSARLGQGSYEQYF.

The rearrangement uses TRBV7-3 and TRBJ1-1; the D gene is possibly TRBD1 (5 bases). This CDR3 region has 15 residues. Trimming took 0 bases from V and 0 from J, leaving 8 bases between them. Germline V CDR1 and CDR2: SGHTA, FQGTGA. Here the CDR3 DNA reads TGTGCCAGCAGCTTAACATGGGGCTTGAACACTGAAGCTTTCTTT. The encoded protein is CASSLTWGLNTEAFF.